The sequence of this TCR beta chain was determined in a study of regulatory T cells in long-lasting Graves disease. Time point specified: persistent/refractory GD, antithyroid drugs over 5 years with positive TRAb. Isolated PBMC RNA provided the starting material for the TCR library. Study results and caveats: The persistent group shared 2,741 public clonotypes, more than the roughly 970 shared by new patients. Persistent disease was characterized by preferential usage of TRBV28, TRBJ1-2 and TRBJ2-5.

Regarding this clonotype: What it recognizes is unknown.

CDR3 regions were amplified by Arm-PCR using iRepertoire HTBI primers to build TCR beta libraries. A single record per CDR3 protein comes from TCRdb applying MiXCR to the multiplex PCR reads. The table lists hundreds of thousands of distinct CDR3 sequences, around 20% of them singletons. The germline V and J ends were trimmed by 7 bases and 4 bases, with 16 bases remaining between them. There are 15 residues in the CDR3. Germline V gene data show CDR1 as SGHTA and CDR2 as FQGNSA. This material consisted of peripheral blood mononuclear cells (PBMCs), taken when the disease was refractory, from a patient treated with antithyroid drugs. The TCR comes from a female donor with Graves disease. This chain joins TRBV7-2 and TRBJ2-2; D call uncertain. In DNA, the CDR3 is TGTGCCAGCACCGTACCTGCCGCGAGCACCGGGGAGCTGTTTTTT. Encoded protein: CASTVPAASTGELFF.